The T cell receptor (beta chain) under discussion was sequenced for a study of blood T cell repertoires in COVID-19. The germline V gene has CDR1 SEHNR and CDR2 FQNEAQ (reference sequence). V gave up 5 bases and J gave up 3 bases; unmatched junction bases: 15. The CDR3 extends over 18 amino acids. The authors' processing: It was from reference gene primer amplification that nucleated cell counts were estimated. Generated by immunoSEQ multiplex PCR, the TCRdb table keeps only in-frame clones and is missing some. V and J calls plus clone size are reproduced from that table; the DNA served to infer D and trimming. Of about half a million clones listed, 70% to 90% are singletons.

The TCR was taken from a human donor in a cohort sampled during active COVID-19. This chain links TRBV7-9 with TRBJ2-3, with 9 bases matching TRBD2. The sequenced material came from peripheral blood. The DNA of the CDR3 is TGTGCCAGCAGCCCAGACGCCGTACTAGCGGGTCTGACAGATACGCAGTATTTT. This encodes CASSPDAVLAGLTDTQYF. The whole variable domain, filled in from reference TRBV7-9 and TRBJ2-3, reads DTGVSQNPRHKITKRGQNVTFRCDPISEHNRLYWYRQTLGQGPEFLTYFQNEAQLEKSRLLSDRFSAERPKGSFSTLEIQRTEQGDSAMYLCASSPDAVLAGLTDTQYFGPGTRLTVL.